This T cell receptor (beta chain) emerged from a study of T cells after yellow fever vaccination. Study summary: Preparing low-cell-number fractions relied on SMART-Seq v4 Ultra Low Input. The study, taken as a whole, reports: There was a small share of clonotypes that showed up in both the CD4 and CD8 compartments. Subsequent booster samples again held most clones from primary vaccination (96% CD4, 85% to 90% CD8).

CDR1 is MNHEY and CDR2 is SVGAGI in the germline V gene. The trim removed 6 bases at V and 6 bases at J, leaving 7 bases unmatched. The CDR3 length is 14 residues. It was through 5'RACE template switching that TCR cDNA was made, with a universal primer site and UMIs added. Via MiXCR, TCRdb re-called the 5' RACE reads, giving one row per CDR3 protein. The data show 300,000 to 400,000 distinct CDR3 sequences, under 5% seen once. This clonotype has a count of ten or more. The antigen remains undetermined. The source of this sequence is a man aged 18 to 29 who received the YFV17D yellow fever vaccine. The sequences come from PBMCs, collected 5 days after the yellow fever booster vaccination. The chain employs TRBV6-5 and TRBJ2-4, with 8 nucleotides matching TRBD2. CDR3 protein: CASSTGGSGNIQYF. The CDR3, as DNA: TGTGCCAGCAGCACGGGGGGGTCTGGAAACATTCAGTACTTC.